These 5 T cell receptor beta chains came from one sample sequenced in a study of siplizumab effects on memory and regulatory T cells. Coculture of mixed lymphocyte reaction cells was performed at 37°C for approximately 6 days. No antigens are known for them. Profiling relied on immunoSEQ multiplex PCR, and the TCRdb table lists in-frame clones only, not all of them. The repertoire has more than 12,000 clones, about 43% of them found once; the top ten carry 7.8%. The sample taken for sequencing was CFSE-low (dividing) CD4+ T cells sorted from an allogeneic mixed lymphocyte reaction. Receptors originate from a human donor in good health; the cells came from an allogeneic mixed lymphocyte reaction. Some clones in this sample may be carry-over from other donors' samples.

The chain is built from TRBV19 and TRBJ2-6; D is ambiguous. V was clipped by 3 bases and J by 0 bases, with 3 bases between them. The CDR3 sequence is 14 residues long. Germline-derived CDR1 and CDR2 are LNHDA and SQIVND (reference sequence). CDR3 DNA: TGTGCCAGTAGTATTAGCTCTGGGGCCAACGTCCTGACTTTC. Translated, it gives CASSISSGANVLTF.

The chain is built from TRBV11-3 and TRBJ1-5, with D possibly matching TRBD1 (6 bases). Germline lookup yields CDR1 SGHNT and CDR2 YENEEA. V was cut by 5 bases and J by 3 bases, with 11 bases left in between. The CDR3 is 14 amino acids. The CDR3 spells CASSPGQFNQPQHF. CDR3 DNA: TGTGCCAGCAGCCCCGGACAGTTCAATCAGCCCCAGCATTTT.

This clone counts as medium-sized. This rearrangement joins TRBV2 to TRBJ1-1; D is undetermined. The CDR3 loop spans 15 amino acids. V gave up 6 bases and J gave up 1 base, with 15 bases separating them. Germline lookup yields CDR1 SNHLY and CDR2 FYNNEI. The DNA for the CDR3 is TGTGCCAGCAGCCTAAGTACGGCCAGGAACACTGAAGCTTTCTTT. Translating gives CASSLSTARNTEAFF.

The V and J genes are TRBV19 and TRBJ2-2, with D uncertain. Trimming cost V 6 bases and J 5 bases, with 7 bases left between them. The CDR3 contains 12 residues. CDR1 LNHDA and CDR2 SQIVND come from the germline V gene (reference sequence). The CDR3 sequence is CASSDLTGELFF. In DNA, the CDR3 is TGTGCCAGTAGCGACCTAACCGGGGAGCTGTTTTTT.

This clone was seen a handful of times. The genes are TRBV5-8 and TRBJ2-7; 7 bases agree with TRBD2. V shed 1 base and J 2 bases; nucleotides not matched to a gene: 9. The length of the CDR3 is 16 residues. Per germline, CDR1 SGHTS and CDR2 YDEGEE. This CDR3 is CASSLFRLAEPYEQYF. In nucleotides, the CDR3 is TGTGCCAGCAGCTTGTTTCGCCTAGCGGAGCCCTACGAGCAGTACTTC.